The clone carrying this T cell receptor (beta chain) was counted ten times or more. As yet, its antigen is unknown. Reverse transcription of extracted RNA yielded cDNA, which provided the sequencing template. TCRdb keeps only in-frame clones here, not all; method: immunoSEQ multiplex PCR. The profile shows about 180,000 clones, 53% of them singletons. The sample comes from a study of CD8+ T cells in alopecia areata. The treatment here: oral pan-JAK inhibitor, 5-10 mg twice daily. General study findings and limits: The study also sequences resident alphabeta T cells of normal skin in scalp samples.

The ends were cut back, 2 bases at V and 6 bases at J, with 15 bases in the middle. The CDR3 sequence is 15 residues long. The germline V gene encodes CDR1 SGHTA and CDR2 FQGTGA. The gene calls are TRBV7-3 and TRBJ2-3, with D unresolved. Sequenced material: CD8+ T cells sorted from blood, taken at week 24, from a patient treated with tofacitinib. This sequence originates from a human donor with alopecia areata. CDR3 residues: CASSLASRPADTQYF. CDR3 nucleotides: TGTGCCAGCAGCTTAGCTTCCCGCCCAGCGGATACGCAGTATTTT.